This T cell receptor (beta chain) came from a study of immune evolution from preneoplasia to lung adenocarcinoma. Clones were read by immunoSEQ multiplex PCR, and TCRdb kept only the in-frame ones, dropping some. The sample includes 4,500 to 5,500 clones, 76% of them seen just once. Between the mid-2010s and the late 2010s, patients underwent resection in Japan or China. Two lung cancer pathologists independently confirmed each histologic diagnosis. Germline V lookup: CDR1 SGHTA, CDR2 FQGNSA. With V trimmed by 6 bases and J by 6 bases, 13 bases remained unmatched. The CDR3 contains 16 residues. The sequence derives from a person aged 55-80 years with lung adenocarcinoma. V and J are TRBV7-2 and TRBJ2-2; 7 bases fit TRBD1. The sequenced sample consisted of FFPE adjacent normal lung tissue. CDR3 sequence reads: CASRPTGVTVAGELFF. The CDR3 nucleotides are TGTGCCAGCAGACCCACAGGGGTGACAGTAGCCGGGGAGCTGTTTTTT. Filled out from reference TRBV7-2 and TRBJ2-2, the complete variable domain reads GAGVSQSPSNKVTEKGKDVELRCDPISGHTALYWYRQSLGQGLEFLIYFQGNSAPDKSGLPSDRFSAERTGGSVSTLTIQRTQQEDSAVYLCASRPTGVTVAGELFFGEGSRLTVL.